Below, one TCR beta chain is given with its context. Data came from immunoSEQ multiplex PCR; TCRdb stores just in-frame clones and leaves some out. Found here are fewer than 100,000 clones, around 92% of them singletons; the top ten hold more than 8.5%. The data are from a study of OX40 agonist ivuxolimab in advanced cancers. V lost 8 bases and J 1 base, leaving 11 bases between the germline ends. There are 13 residues in the CDR3. Germline loops: CDR1 KGHSH, CDR2 LQKENI. The receptor was isolated from an adult with an advanced solid tumor such as melanoma, head and neck, liver or kidney cancer. This chain uses TRBV18 with TRBJ1-1; D is uncertain. Sequencing was performed on CD4+ or CD8+ T cells sorted from blood, taken in a trial of the OX40 agonist ivuxolimab. The CDR3 DNA follows: TGTGCCAGCGCTATCAACAGGAACACTGAAGCTTTCTTT. It codes for CASAINRNTEAFF.